This is a list of T cell receptor beta chains from one sample in a study of blood T cells in healthy people across ages. Via MiXCR, TCRdb re-called the 5' RACE reads, giving one row per CDR3 protein. The sample has about 400,000 distinct CDR3 sequences, 50% to 60% seen once. Sequenced sample: blood. Receptor source: a man between 60 and 75 years old in good health. CDR3s include the opening cysteine and the closing phenylalanine or tryptophan. A D gene is named only where the DNA matches it firmly. Rows give clone size only sometimes, using once, few, many, or a class for an expanded clone.

J gene: TRBJ1-5
V gene: TRBV3-1
clone size: .
D gene: .
CDR3 protein: CASSRGTRQPQHF
CDR3 DNA: TGTGCCAGCAGTAGAGGGACGAGGCAGCCCCAGCATTTT

J gene: TRBJ2-5
V gene: TRBV6-5
clone size: .
D gene: TRBD2
CDR3 protein: CATRGTRGRGETQYF
CDR3 DNA: TGTGCCACCCGGGGGACTCGCGGGAGGGGGGAGACCCAGTACTTC

J gene: TRBJ2-2
V gene: TRBV12-3/TRBV12-4
clone size: .
D gene: TRBD1
CDR3 protein: CASRGTGGSTGELFF
CDR3 DNA: TGTGCCAGCAGGGGTACAGGGGGCTCAACCGGGGAGCTGTTTTTT

J gene: TRBJ2-1
V gene: TRBV3-1
clone size: .
D gene: TRBD2
CDR3 protein: CASSQGSSGGINGQFF
CDR3 DNA: TGTGCCAGCAGCCAAGGGTCCAGCGGGGGGATCAATGGGCAGTTCTTC

J gene: TRBJ1-1
V gene: TRBV6-5
clone size: .
D gene: .
CDR3 protein: CASSPKQNVDTTEAFF
CDR3 DNA: TGTGCCAGCAGCCCAAAGCAAAACGTGGATACCACTGAAGCTTTCTTT

J gene: TRBJ2-4
V gene: TRBV27
clone size: few
D gene: TRBD2
CDR3 protein: CASRGLAGGNIQYF
CDR3 DNA: TGTGCCAGCAGGGGACTAGCGGGGGGAAACATTCAGTACTTC

J gene: TRBJ2-3
V gene: TRBV6-6
clone size: few
D gene: TRBD2
CDR3 protein: CASSSLAGGSDTQYF
CDR3 DNA: TGTGCCAGCAGCTCTCTAGCGGGAGGGTCAGATACGCAGTATTTT

J gene: TRBJ2-3
V gene: TRBV7-9
clone size: .
D gene: .
CDR3 protein: CASSAGAYTQYF
CDR3 DNA: TGTGCCAGCAGCGCCGGAGCATATACGCAGTATTTT

J gene: TRBJ2-1
V gene: TRBV4-3
clone size: few
D gene: TRBD2
CDR3 protein: CASSQDPPGLASEQFF
CDR3 DNA: TGCGCCAGCAGCCAAGATCCGCCGGGACTAGCGAGTGAGCAGTTCTTC

J gene: TRBJ2-1
V gene: TRBV15
clone size: .
D gene: .
CDR3 protein: CATNEHNEQFF
CDR3 DNA: TGTGCCACCAATGAGCACAATGAGCAGTTCTTC

J gene: TRBJ1-6
V gene: TRBV27
clone size: .
D gene: .
CDR3 protein: CASSLSAGFNSPLHF
CDR3 DNA: TGTGCCAGCAGTTTATCGGCGGGGTTCAATTCACCCCTCCACTTT

J gene: TRBJ2-7
V gene: TRBV20-1
clone size: few
D gene: TRBD2
CDR3 protein: CSASVLAGDEQYF
CDR3 DNA: TGCAGTGCTAGCGTTCTAGCGGGAGACGAGCAGTACTTC

J gene: TRBJ2-3
V gene: TRBV5-8
clone size: many
D gene: .
CDR3 protein: CASSLGPIGGRDTQYF
CDR3 DNA: TGTGCCAGCAGCTTGGGGCCGATAGGCGGCCGGGATACGCAGTATTTT

J gene: TRBJ2-3
V gene: TRBV25-1
clone size: once
D gene: .
CDR3 protein: CASSARGSTYTDTQYF
CDR3 DNA: TGTGCCAGCAGTGCCAGGGGCTCTACCTACACAGATACGCAGTATTTT

J gene: TRBJ1-1
V gene: TRBV5-1
clone size: .
D gene: TRBD1
CDR3 protein: CASSPTGQGSNTEAFF
CDR3 DNA: TGCGCCAGCAGCCCTACCGGACAGGGTTCGAACACTGAAGCTTTCTTT

J gene: TRBJ2-1
V gene: TRBV14
clone size: .
D gene: .
CDR3 protein: CASSQGISYNEQFF
CDR3 DNA: TGTGCCAGCAGCCAAGGGATCTCCTACAATGAGCAGTTCTTC

J gene: TRBJ2-1
V gene: TRBV3-1
clone size: few
D gene: .
CDR3 protein: CASSQDLRNEQFF
CDR3 DNA: TGTGCCAGCAGCCAAGATCTAAGGAATGAGCAGTTCTTC

J gene: TRBJ2-7
V gene: TRBV20-1
clone size: .
D gene: .
CDR3 protein: CSARDPSASWAYEQYF
CDR3 DNA: TGCAGTGCTAGAGATCCCTCCGCTAGCTGGGCCTACGAGCAGTACTTC

J gene: TRBJ1-4
V gene: TRBV5-5
clone size: few
D gene: .
CDR3 protein: CASSSRGEKLFF
CDR3 DNA: TGTGCCAGCAGCTCCCGTGGGGAAAAACTGTTTTTT

J gene: TRBJ2-3
V gene: TRBV6-6
clone size: few
D gene: .
CDR3 protein: CASSTGADTQYF
CDR3 DNA: TGTGCCAGCAGTACCGGCGCAGATACGCAGTATTTT

J gene: TRBJ2-3
V gene: TRBV20-1
clone size: .
D gene: TRBD1
CDR3 protein: CSARDFSGTVSTDTQYF
CDR3 DNA: TGCAGTGCTAGAGATTTTTCGGGGACAGTCAGCACAGATACGCAGTATTTT

J gene: TRBJ2-7
V gene: TRBV6-5
clone size: .
D gene: TRBD2
CDR3 protein: CASSYTAGTSVSGVNEQYF
CDR3 DNA: TGTGCCAGCAGTTACACAGCCGGGACTAGCGTCAGCGGTGTCAATGAGCAGTACTTC